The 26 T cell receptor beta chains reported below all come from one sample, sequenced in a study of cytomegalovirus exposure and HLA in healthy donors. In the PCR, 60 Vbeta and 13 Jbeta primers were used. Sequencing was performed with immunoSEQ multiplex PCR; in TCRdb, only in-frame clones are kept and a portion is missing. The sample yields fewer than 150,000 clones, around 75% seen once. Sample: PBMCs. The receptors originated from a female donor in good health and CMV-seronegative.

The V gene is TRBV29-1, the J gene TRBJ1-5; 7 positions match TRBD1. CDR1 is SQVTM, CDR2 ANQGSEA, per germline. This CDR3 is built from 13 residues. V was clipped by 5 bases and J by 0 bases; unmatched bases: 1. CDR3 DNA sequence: TGCAGCGTTCAGGGGGATAGCAATCAGCCCCAGCATTTT. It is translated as CSVQGDSNQPQHF.

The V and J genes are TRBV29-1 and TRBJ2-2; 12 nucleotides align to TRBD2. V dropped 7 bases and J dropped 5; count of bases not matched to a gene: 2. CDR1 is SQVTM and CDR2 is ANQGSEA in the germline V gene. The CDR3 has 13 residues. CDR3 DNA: TGCAGCGCCGGGACTAGCGGGACCGGGGAGCTGTTTTTT. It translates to CSAGTSGTGELFF.

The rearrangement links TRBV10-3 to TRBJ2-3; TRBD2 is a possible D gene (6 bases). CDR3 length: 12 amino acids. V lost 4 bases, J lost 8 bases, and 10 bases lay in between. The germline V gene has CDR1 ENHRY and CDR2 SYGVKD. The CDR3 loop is CAISGLEGTQYF. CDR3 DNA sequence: TGTGCCATCAGTGGATTGGAGGGTACGCAGTATTTT.

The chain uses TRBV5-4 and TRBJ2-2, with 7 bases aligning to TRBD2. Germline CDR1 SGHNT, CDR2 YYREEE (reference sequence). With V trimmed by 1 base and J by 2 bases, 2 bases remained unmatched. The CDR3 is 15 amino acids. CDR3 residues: CASSLWGGNTGELFF. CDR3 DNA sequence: TGTGCCAGCAGCTTGTGGGGGGGTAACACCGGGGAGCTGTTTTTT.

CDR3 bases: TGTGCCAGCAGGGTTACAGGGGTCGGTGAGCAGTTCTTC. Translating it yields CASRVTGVGEQFF. The chain has TRBV6-1 and TRBJ2-1; 7 bases line up with TRBD1. CDR1 and CDR2 from the germline V gene are MNHNS and SASEGT. This CDR3 has 13 residues. Losses at the gene ends were 6 bases for V and 9 bases for J; bases not matched to a gene: 8.

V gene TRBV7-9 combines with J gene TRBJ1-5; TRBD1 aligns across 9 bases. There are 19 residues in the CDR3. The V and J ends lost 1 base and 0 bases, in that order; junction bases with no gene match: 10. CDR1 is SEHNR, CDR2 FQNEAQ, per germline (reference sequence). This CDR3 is CASSLGQGGGLYSNQPQHF. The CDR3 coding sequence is TGTGCCAGCAGCTTAGGACAGGGGGGCGGACTGTATAGCAATCAGCCCCAGCATTTT. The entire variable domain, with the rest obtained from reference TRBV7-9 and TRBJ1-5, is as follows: DTGVSQNPRHKITKRGQNVTFRCDPISEHNRLYWYRQTLGQGPEFLTYFQNEAQLEKSRLLSDRFSAERPKGSFSTLEIQRTEQGDSAMYLCASSLGQGGGLYSNQPQHFGDGTRLSIL.

This chain's CDR3 is CASRLAGSYADTQYF. The CDR3 DNA sequence: TGTGCCAGCAGGCTAGCGGGAAGCTATGCAGATACGCAGTATTTT. The chain recombines TRBV28 with TRBJ2-3; 9 nucleotides align to TRBD2. In germline, CDR1 is MDHEN, CDR2 SYDVKM. The V gene end was trimmed by 6 bases and the J gene end by 4 bases; junction bases not matched to a gene: 8. The CDR3 sequence is 15 residues long.

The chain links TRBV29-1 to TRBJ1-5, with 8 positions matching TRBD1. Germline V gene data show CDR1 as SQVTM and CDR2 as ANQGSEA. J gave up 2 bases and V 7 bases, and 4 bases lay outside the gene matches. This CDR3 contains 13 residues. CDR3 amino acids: CSAMTGGNQPQHF. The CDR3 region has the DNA TGCAGCGCCATGACAGGGGGCAATCAGCCCCAGCATTTT. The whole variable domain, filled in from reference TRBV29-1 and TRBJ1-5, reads SAVISQKPSRDICQRGTSLTIQCQVDSQVTMMFWYRQQPGQSLTLIATANQGSEATYESGFVIDKFPISRPNLTFSTLTVSNMSPEDSSIYLCSAMTGGNQPQHFGDGTRLSIL.

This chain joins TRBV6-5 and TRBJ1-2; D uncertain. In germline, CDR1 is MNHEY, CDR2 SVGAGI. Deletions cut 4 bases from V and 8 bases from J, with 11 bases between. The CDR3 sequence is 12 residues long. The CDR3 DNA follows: TGTGCCAGCAGTTTAGAGGGTCGCGGCTACACCTTC. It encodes CASSLEGRGYTF.

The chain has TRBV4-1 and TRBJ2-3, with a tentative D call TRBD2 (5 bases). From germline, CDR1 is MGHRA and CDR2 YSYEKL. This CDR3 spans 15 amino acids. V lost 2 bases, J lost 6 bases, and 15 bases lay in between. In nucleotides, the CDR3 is TGCGCCAGCAGCCAATCCTCGAGCGGCTACGATACGCAGTATTTT. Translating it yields CASSQSSSGYDTQYF.

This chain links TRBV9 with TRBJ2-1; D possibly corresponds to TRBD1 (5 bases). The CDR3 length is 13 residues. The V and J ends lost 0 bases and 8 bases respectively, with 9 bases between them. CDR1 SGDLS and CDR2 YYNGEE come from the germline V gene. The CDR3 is CASSVEGVHEQFF. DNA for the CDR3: TGTGCCAGCAGCGTAGAAGGGGTTCATGAGCAGTTCTTC.

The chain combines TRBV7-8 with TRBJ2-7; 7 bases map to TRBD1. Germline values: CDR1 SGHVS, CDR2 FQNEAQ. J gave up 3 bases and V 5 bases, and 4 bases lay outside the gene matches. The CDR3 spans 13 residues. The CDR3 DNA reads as TGTGCCAGCAGCAGGGACAGAGACTACGAGCAGTACTTC. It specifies CASSRDRDYEQYF.

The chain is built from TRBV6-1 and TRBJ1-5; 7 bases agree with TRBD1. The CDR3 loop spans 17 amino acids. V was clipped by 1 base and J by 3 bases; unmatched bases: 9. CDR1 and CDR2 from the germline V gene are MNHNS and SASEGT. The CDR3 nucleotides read TGTGCCAGCAGTGAAGGGTACCTGGGACAGAACAATCAGCCCCAGCATTTT. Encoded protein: CASSEGYLGQNNQPQHF.

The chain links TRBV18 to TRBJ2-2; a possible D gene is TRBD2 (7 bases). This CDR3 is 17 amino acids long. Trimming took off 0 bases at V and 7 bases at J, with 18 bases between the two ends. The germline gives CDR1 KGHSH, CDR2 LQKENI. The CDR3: CASSPPGGRLAVGELFF. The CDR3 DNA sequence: TGTGCCAGCTCACCACCGGGGGGGCGTCTCGCCGTCGGGGAGCTGTTTTTT.

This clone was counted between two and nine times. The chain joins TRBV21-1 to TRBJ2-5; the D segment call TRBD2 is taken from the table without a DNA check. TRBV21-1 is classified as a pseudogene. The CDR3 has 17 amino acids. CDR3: CASSKALGGRAEETQYF. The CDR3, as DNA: TGTGCCAGCAGCAAAGCGCTTGGCGGGAGGGCCGAGGAGACCCAGTACTTC.

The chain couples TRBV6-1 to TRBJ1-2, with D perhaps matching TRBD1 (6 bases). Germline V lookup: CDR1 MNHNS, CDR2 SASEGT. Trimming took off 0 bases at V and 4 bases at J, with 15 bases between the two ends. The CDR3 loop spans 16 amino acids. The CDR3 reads CASSEALWGLGYGYTF. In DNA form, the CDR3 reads TGTGCCAGCAGTGAAGCGCTATGGGGGCTTGGCTATGGCTACACCTTC.

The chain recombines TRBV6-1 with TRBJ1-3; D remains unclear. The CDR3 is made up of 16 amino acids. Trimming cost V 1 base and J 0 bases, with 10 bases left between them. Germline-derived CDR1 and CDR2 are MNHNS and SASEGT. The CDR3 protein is CASSEGVLRSGNTIYF. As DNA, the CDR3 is TGTGCCAGCAGTGAAGGAGTTTTACGCTCTGGAAACACCATATATTTT.

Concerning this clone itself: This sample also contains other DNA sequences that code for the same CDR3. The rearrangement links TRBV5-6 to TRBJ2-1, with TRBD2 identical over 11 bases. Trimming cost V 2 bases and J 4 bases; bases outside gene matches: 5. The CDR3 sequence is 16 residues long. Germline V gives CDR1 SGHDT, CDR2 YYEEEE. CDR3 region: CASSLLAGEGYNEQFF. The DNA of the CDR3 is TGTGCCAGCAGCTTACTAGCGGGAGAAGGGTACAATGAGCAGTTCTTC.

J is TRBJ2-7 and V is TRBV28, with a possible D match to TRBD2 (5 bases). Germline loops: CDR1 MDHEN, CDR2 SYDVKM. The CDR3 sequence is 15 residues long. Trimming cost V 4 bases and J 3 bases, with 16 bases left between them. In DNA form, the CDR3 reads TGTGCCAGCAGTTCGAAAAGTGGAGGAAACTACGAGCAGTACTTC. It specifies CASSSKSGGNYEQYF.

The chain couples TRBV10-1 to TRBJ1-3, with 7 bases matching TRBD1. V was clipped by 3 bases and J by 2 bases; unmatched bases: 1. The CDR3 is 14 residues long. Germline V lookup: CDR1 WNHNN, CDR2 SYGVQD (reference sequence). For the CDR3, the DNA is TGCGCCAGCAGTGAAGGACAGGCTGGAAACACCATATATTTT. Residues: CASSEGQAGNTIYF.

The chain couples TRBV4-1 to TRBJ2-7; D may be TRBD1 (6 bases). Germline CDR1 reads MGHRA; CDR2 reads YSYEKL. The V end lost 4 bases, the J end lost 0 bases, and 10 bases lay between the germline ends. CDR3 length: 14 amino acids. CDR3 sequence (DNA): TGCGCCAGCAGCCTGACAGGAAACTCCTACGAGCAGTACTTC. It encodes CASSLTGNSYEQYF.

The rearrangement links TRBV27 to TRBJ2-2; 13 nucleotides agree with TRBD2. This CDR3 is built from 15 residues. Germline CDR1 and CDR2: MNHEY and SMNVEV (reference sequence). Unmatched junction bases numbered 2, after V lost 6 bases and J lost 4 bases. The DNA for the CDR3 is TGTGCCAGCAGAGGACTAGCGGGAGTCACCGGGGAGCTGTTTTTT. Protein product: CASRGLAGVTGELFF.

The CDR3 here is CSVARTGANVLTF. DNA of the CDR3: TGCAGCGTTGCCAGAACTGGGGCCAACGTCCTGACTTTC. This rearrangement joins TRBV29-1 to TRBJ2-6; no definite D call. The CDR3 is 13 amino acids. V lost 4 bases and J lost 2, with 6 bases in between. From germline, CDR1 is SQVTM and CDR2 ANQGSEA.

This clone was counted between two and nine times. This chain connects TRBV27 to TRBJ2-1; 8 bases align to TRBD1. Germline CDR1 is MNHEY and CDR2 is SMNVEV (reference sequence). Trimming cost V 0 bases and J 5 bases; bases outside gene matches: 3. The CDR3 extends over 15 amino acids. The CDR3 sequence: CASSLSDRANNEQFF. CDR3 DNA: TGTGCCAGCAGTTTATCGGACAGGGCAAACAATGAGCAGTTCTTC.

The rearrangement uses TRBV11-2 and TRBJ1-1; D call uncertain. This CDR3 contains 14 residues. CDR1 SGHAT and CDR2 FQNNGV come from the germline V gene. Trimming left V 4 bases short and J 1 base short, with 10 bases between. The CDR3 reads CASSWAVGNTEAFF. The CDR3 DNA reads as TGTGCCAGCAGCTGGGCAGTGGGGAACACTGAAGCTTTCTTT.

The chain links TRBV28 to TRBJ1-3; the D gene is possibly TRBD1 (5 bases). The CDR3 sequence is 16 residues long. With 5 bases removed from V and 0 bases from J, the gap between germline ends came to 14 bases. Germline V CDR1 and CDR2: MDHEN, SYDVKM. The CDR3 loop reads CASSQPRGDSGNTIYF. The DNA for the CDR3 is TGTGCCAGCAGTCAACCCCGGGGGGACTCTGGAAACACCATATATTTT.